The T cell receptor (beta chain) described here comes from a study of yellow fever vaccine responses in identical twins. Trimming stripped 5 bases from V and 1 base from J, with 5 bases between. Germline loops: CDR1 SGHAT, CDR2 FQDESV (reference sequence). CDR3 length equals 13 residues. TCRdb passed the RT-PCR reads through MiXCR, listing each CDR3 protein once. The repertoire holds around 3,000 distinct CDR3 sequences, 85% to 90% seen once, with approximately 2.6% in the top ten. This TCR derives from a woman aged 18-29 years who received the yellow fever vaccine. V and J are TRBV11-1 and TRBJ2-2; no definite D call. Material: T cells from blood (PBMCs), unsorted or a sorted subset (not recorded which), obtained before or after yellow fever vaccination (not recorded which). The CDR3 reads CASSPENTGELFF. In nucleotides, the CDR3 is TGTGCCAGCAGCCCAGAGAACACCGGGGAGCTGTTTTTT. Combining the CDR3 with reference TRBV11-1 and TRBJ2-2 gives the whole variable domain EAEVAQSPRYKITEKSQAVAFWCDPISGHATLYWYRQILGQGPELLVQFQDESVVDDSQLPKDRFSAERLKGVDSTLKIQPAELGDSAMYLCASSPENTGELFFGEGSRLTVL.